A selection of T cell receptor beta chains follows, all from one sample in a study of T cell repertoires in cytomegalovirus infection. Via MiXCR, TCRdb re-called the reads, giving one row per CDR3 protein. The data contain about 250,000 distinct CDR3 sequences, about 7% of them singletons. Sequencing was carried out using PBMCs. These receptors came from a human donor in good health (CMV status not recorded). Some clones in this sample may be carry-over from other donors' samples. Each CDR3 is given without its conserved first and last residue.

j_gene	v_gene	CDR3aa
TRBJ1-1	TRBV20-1	SANANTEAF
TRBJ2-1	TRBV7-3	ASSKLALYNEQF
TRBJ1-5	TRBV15	ATSKGPNQPQH
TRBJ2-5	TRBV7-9	ASSPRKSVYQETQY
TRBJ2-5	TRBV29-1	SVGQGAETQY
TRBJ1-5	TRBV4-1	ASSQDLDRLSNQPQH
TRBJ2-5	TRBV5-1	ASSLIGETQY
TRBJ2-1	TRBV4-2	ASSQDRLNEQF
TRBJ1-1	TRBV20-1	SATGQQEFEAF
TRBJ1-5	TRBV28	ASTRPGTFSSQPQH
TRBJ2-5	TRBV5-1	ASSLVVQQGLGETQY
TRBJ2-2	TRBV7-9	ASTLRNTGELF
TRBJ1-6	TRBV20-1	SASHAGGYNSPLH
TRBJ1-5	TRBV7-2	ASSLERAQPQH
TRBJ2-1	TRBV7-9	ASSSFRDRGDEQF
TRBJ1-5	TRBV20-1	SARDPGYSNQPQH
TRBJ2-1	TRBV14	ASSQIGGAYNEQF
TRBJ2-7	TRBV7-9	ASSLETVSYEQY
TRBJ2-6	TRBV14	ASSQVGTAKPNVLT
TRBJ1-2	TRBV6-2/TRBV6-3	ASSYSNGGVNYGYT
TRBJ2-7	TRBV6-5	ASSYSPGVGYEQY
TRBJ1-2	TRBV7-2	ASSLRDLNYGYT
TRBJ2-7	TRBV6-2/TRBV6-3	ASSYWGLAGDRTYEQY
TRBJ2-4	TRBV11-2	ASSLGHSLLAKNIQY
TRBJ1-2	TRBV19	ASSKGDTKIPNYGYT
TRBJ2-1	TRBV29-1	SLLTPSGGYNEQF
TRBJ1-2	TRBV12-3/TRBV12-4	ASSSNSGVTYGYT
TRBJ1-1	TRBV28	ASTLTTRLFAEAF
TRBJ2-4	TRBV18	ASSPPRDGLAKNIQY
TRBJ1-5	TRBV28	ASSFLEGGVNSNQPQH
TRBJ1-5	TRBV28	ASSPWGSVVNQPQH
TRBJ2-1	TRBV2	ASSGTRGEQF
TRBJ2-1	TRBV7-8	ASSLSRLLYNEQF
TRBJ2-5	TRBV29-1	SGGAGFTETQY
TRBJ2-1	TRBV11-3	ASSFTRGGDEQF
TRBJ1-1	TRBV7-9	ASSNGQGRGGTEAF
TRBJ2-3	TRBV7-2	ASSPRIVAGGRNTDTQY